Following are 9 T cell receptor beta chains from one sample sequenced in a study of cytomegalovirus exposure and HLA in healthy donors. The study ran its PCR with 60 Vbeta and 13 Jbeta primers. Profiling relied on immunoSEQ multiplex PCR, and the TCRdb table lists in-frame clones only, not all of them. Here the sample spans roughly 99,000 clones, 70% to 85% being singletons. The sequencing sample was made of PBMCs. The origin of the receptors is a male donor in good health and CMV-seronegative.

The CDR3 spells CAWSVRRDRRNTIYF. The CDR3 DNA reads as TGTGCCTGGAGTGTACGTAGGGACAGAAGAAACACCATATATTTT. The chain recombines TRBV30 with TRBJ1-3; 7 bases agree with TRBD1. Unmatched junction bases numbered 7, after V lost 0 bases and J lost 5 bases. CDR1 and CDR2 (germline): GTSNPN, SVGIG (reference sequence). There are 15 residues in the CDR3.

The rearrangement uses TRBV6-1 and TRBJ2-7; 10 positions agree with TRBD1. From germline, CDR1 is MNHNS and CDR2 SASEGT. CDR3 size: 15 residues. Germline trimming cut 3 bases from V and 3 bases from J; bases unmatched to any gene: 5. The CDR3 DNA is TGTGCCAGCAGTGAGACCGGGACAGGGGTCTACGAGCAGTACTTC. As protein: CASSETGTGVYEQYF.

This clone is a singleton in its sample. The chain joins TRBV27 to TRBJ2-7, with 9 bases fitting TRBD2. V gave up 5 bases and J gave up 5 bases; unmatched junction bases: 7. Per the germline V gene, CDR1 is MNHEY and CDR2 is SMNVEV (reference sequence). The CDR3 has 14 residues. The CDR3 region has the DNA TGTGCCAGCAGTCAGCCCGGGACTAGCCACGAGCAGTACTTC. This translates into CASSQPGTSHEQYF.

The chain joins TRBV18 to TRBJ2-3; 10 bases line up with TRBD1. The CDR3 totals 15 residues. CDR1 and CDR2 (germline): KGHSH, LQKENI. With V trimmed by 6 bases and J by 2 bases, 5 bases remained unmatched. CDR3 loop: CASSSGTGATDTQYF. CDR3 nucleotide sequence: TGTGCCAGCTCGTCCGGGACAGGGGCCACAGATACGCAGTATTTT.

The genes are TRBV4-1 and TRBJ2-5; possible D gene TRBD2, 6 bases. CDR3 length: 15 amino acids. Between the trimmed V and J ends, which lost 0 bases and 3 bases, there was a span of 11 bases. Germline V gene sequence: CDR1 MGHRA, CDR2 YSYEKL. CDR3 DNA: TGCGCCAGCAGCCAAGACCGGGACTGGAAAGAGACCCAGTACTTC. Translating gives CASSQDRDWKETQYF.

This clone came up a few times. The chain recombines TRBV18 with TRBJ2-7; the match to TRBD1 covers 9 bases. V was clipped by 2 bases and J by 3 bases; unmatched bases: 2. The CDR3 runs to 14 residues. Germline loops: CDR1 KGHSH, CDR2 LQKENI. Here the CDR3 reads CASSPETGGYEQYF. In DNA, the CDR3 is TGTGCCAGCTCACCAGAGACAGGGGGCTACGAGCAGTACTTC.

This rearrangement joins TRBV2 to TRBJ1-2; D may be TRBD1 (5 bases). Germline assignment: CDR1 SNHLY and CDR2 FYNNEI. The CDR3 sequence is 13 residues long. Trimming shortened V by 1 base and J by 4 bases, and 7 bases separated the two germline ends. The CDR3 region is CASSEDRLYGYTF. CDR3 coding DNA: TGTGCCAGCAGTGAAGACAGGCTCTATGGCTACACCTTC.

This clone was seen only once. The chain uses TRBV6-1 and TRBJ2-7; 7 nucleotides agree with TRBD1. Germline loops: CDR1 MNHNS, CDR2 SASEGT. CDR3 length equals 16 residues. The V segment lost 1 base and the J segment 7 bases; nucleotides outside the gene matches: 13. CDR3 sequence reads: CASSEGGNTGVGEQYF. In DNA form, the CDR3 reads TGTGCCAGCAGTGAAGGGGGAAATACAGGGGTAGGAGAGCAGTACTTC.

This chain connects TRBV5-1 to TRBJ2-1; 8 bases match TRBD1. V was pared by 1 base and J by 9 bases, with 3 bases of the junction left unmatched. In germline, CDR1 is SGHRS, CDR2 YFSETQ. This CDR3 contains 13 residues. This chain's CDR3 is CASSLTGGVEQFF. Written as DNA, the CDR3 is TGCGCCAGCAGCTTGACAGGGGGAGTTGAGCAGTTCTTC.